This T cell receptor beta chain was retrieved from a study of T cells in Graves' hyperthyroidism and ophthalmopathy. CDR1 and CDR2 from the germline V gene are DFQATT and SNEGSKA (reference sequence). The CDR3 sequence is 15 residues long. Trimming pared 0 bases from V and 2 bases from J, leaving 13 bases between. Using RNA transcripts as the source, TCR beta CDR3 regions were amplified. TCR CDR3 underwent first-round RT-PCR with the HTBI primer set. MiXCR was run by TCRdb on the multiplex PCR reads, yielding one entry per CDR3 protein. Of about 250,000 distinct CDR3 sequences listed, approximately 23% are singletons.

V is TRBV20-1 and J is TRBJ2-5; D gene ambiguous. What was sequenced was blood. The receptor comes from a middle-aged woman with Graves' ophthalmopathy. The CDR3: CSARDVLGRQETQYF. CDR3 sequence (DNA): TGCAGTGCTAGAGATGTTTTAGGCAGACAAGAGACCCAGTACTTC.